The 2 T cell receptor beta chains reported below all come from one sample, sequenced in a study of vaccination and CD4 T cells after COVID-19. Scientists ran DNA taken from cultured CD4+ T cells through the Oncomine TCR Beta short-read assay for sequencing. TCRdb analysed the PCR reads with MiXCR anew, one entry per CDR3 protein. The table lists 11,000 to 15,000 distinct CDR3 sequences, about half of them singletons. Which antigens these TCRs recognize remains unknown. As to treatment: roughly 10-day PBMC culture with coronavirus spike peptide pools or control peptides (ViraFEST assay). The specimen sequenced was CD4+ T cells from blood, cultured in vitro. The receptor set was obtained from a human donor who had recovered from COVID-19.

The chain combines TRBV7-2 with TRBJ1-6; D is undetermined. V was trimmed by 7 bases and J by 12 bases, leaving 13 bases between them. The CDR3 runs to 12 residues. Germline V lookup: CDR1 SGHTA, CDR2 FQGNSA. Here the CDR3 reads CASTFGWEPLHF. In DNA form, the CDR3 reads TGTGCCAGCACCTTTGGATGGGAACCCCTCCACTTT.

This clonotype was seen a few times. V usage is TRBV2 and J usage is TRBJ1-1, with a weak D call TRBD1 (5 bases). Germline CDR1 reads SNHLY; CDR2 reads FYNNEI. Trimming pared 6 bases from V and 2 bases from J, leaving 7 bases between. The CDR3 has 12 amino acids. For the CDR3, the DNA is TGTGCCAGCAGGAGGGACAACACTGAAGCTTTCTTT. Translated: CASRRDNTEAFF.